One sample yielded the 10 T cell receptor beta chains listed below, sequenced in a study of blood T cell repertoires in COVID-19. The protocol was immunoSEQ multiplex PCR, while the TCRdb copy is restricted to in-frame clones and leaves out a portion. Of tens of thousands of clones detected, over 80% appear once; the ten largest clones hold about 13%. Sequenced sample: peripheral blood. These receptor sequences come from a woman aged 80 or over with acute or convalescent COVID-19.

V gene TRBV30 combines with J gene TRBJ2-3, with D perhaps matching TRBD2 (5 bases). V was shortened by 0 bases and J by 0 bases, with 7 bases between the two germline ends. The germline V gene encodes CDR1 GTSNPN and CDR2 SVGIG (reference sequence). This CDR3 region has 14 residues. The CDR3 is CAWSVGGSTDTQYF. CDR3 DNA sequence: TGTGCCTGGAGTGTCGGCGGGAGCACAGATACGCAGTATTTT.

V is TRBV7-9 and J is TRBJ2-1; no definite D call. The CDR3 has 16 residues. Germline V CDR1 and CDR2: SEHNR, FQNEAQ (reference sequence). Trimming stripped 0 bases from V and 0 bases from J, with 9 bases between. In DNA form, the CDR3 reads TGTGCCAGCAGCTTAGCCCCGGTAAGCTCCTACAATGAGCAGTTCTTC. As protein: CASSLAPVSSYNEQFF.

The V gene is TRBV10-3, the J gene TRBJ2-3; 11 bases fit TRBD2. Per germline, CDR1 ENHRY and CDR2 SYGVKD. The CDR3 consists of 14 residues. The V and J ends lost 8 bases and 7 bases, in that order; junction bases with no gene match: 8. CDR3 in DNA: TGTGCCATCTCGGTAGCGGGAGGGTCCTATACGCAGTATTTT. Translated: CAISVAGGSYTQYF.

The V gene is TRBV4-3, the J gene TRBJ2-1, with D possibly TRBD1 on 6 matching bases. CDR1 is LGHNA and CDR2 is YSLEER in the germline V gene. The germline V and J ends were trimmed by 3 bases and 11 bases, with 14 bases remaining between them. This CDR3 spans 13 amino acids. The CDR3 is CASSHTQGTKQFF. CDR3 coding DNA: TGCGCCAGCAGCCATACCCAGGGGACGAAGCAGTTCTTC.

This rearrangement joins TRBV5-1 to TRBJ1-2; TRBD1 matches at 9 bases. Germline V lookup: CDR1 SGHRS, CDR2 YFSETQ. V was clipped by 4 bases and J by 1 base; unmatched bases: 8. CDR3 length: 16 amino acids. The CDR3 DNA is TGCGCCAGCAGCGTGGCCGGGACAGGGCGTAACTATGGCTACACCTTC. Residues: CASSVAGTGRNYGYTF.

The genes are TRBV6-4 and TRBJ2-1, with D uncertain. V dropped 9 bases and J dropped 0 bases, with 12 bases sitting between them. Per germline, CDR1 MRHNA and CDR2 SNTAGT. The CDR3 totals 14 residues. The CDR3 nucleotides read TGTGCCAGACCCCAGGTGCCCTCCTACAATGAGCAGTTCTTC. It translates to CARPQVPSYNEQFF.

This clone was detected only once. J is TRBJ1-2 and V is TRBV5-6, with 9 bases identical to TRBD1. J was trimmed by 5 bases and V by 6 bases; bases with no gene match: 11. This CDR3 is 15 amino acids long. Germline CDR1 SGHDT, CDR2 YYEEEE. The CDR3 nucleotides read TGTGCCAGCACCGGACCGGGACAGGGCGGGTATGGCTACACCTTC. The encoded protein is CASTGPGQGGYGYTF.

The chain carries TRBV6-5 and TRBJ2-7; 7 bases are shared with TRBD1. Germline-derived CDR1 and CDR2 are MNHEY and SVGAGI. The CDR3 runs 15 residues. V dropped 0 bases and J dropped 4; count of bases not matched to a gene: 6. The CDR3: CASSYSQGVVYEQYF. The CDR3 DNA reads TGTGCCAGCAGTTACTCGCAGGGGGTTGTATACGAGCAGTACTTC.

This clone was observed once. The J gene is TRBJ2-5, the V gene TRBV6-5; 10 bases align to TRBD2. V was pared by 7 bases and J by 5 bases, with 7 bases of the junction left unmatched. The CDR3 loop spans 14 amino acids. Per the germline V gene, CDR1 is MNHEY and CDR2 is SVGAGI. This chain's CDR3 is CASTGLAGAETQYF. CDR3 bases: TGTGCCAGCACCGGCCTAGCGGGAGCCGAGACCCAGTACTTC.

DNA of the CDR3: TGTGCCAGCAGCCAAGATTTGGGCCTGGACGAGCAGTACTTC. Translating it yields CASSQDLGLDEQYF. The chain employs TRBV14 and TRBJ2-7; D is ambiguous. Germline-derived CDR1 and CDR2 are SGHDN and FVKESK. CDR3 length: 14 amino acids. Deletions cut 0 bases from V and 5 bases from J, with 11 bases between.